A single sample gave rise to the 5 T cell receptor beta chains below, sequenced in a study of blood T cell repertoires in COVID-19. Sequencing used immunoSEQ multiplex PCR; TCRdb keeps in-frame clones, though not all of them. Here the sample spans 130,000 or so clones, 70% to 85% being singletons. Sequencing was performed on peripheral blood. Every receptor here comes from a woman aged 60-75 years with acute or convalescent COVID-19.

The chain joins TRBV7-2 to TRBJ2-1, with D maybe TRBD1 (5 bases). This CDR3 region has 13 residues. The germline V and J ends were trimmed by 2 bases and 7 bases, with 9 bases remaining between them. Germline CDR1 and CDR2: SGHTA and FQGNSA. The CDR3 protein is CASSLQGWNEQFF. CDR3 coding DNA: TGTGCCAGCAGCTTACAGGGATGGAATGAGCAGTTCTTC. Complete variable domain (other parts from reference TRBV7-2 and TRBJ2-1): GAGVSQSPSNKVTEKGKDVELRCDPISGHTALYWYRQSLGQGLEFLIYFQGNSAPDKSGLPSDRFSAERTGGSVSTLTIQRTQQEDSAVYLCASSLQGWNEQFFGPGTRLTVL.

This chain uses TRBV5-4 with TRBJ1-2, with 8 positions matching TRBD1. This CDR3 region has 15 residues. V dropped 4 bases and J dropped 5; count of bases not matched to a gene: 10. Per germline, CDR1 SGHNT and CDR2 YYREEE (reference sequence). The CDR3 bases are TGTGCCAGCAGCCCGCCGGGACAGGTACCGTATGGCTACACCTTC. This gives the protein CASSPPGQVPYGYTF.

The CDR3 protein is CASSDDTNTEAFF. As DNA, the CDR3 is TGTGCCAGCAGTGACGACACGAACACTGAAGCTTTCTTT. The J gene is TRBJ1-1, the V gene TRBV28; D unresolved. Germline V gene sequence: CDR1 MDHEN, CDR2 SYDVKM. Trimming took off 5 bases at V and 1 base at J, with 8 bases between the two ends. The CDR3 has 13 residues.

The rearrangement links TRBV9 to TRBJ2-6; 8 bases match TRBD1. V lost 4 bases, J lost 0 bases, and 12 bases stayed unmatched. The CDR3 totals 19 residues. The germline CDR1 and CDR2 sequences are SGDLS and YYNGEE. The CDR3 DNA follows: TGTGCCAGCAGCCCTCGGGACAGGCGGTCGAACTCTGGGGCCAACGTCCTGACTTTC. Translating it yields CASSPRDRRSNSGANVLTF. Looking up the rest from reference TRBV9 and TRBJ2-6 gives the full variable domain: DSGVTQTPKHLITATGQRVTLRCSPRSGDLSVYWYQQSLDQGLQFLIQYYNGEERAKGNILERFSAQQFPDLHSELNLSSLELGDSALYFCASSPRDRRSNSGANVLTFGAGSRLTVL.

The CDR3, as DNA: TGTGCCAGCAGCTTGGGCCGGGACAGGGGGCATGAGCAGTACTTC. Translation gives CASSLGRDRGHEQYF. This chain uses TRBV7-6 with TRBJ2-7; 12 nucleotides match TRBD1. V shed 3 bases, J shed 7 bases, and the junction held 7 bases outside the gene matches. Germline CDR1 is SGHVS and CDR2 is FNYEAQ. This CDR3 is 15 amino acids long.